The 6 T cell receptor beta chains below were found in one sample sequenced in a study of blood T cell repertoires in COVID-19. The data were produced by immunoSEQ multiplex PCR, yet TCRdb's version contains in-frame clones alone and is incomplete. The sample shows just over 60,000 clones, approximately 79% of them seen only once. Source material: peripheral blood. These receptors all stem from a woman older than 75 with active or convalescent COVID-19.

The chain combines TRBV29-1 with TRBJ1-1; D perhaps matches TRBD1 (5 bases). The CDR3 sequence is 14 residues long. Germline CDR1 and CDR2: SQVTM and ANQGSEA. Deletions cut 5 bases from V and 1 base from J, with 14 bases between. The CDR3 DNA reads as TGCAGCGTTTCAATGATGACAGAGAACACTGAAGCTTTCTTT. Protein sequence: CSVSMMTENTEAFF.

This chain links TRBV3-1 (or the pseudogene TRBV3-2) with TRBJ2-6; tentative D call: TRBD2 (6 bases). This CDR3 comprises 14 residues. Per germline, CDR1 LGHDT and CDR2 YNNKEL (reference sequence). Trimming left V 6 bases short and J 0 bases short, with 6 bases between. The CDR3 loop reads CASRGGSGANVLTF. The CDR3 DNA reads as TGTGCCAGCAGGGGGGGCTCTGGGGCCAACGTCCTGACTTTC.

Only one count was recorded for this clone. This sequence joins TRBV5-1 and TRBJ1-4, with 8 bases identical to TRBD1. Germline V gives CDR1 SGHRS, CDR2 YFSETQ. The ends lost 4 bases at V and 6 bases at J; junction bases unmatched: 11. The CDR3 contains 16 residues. CDR3 amino acids: CASSLRPTGGDEKLFF. DNA of the CDR3: TGCGCCAGCAGCCTACGTCCAACAGGGGGAGATGAAAAACTGTTTTTT.

The rearrangement uses TRBV3-1 (or the pseudogene TRBV3-2) and TRBJ2-5, with 7 bases aligning to TRBD1. The CDR3 has 15 amino acids. Looked up from germline, CDR1 is LGHDT and CDR2 is YNNKEL (reference sequence). The J segment lost 4 bases and the V segment lost 0 bases, leaving 5 bases of the junction unmatched. The CDR3 sequence: CASSQDLGGGETQYF. For the CDR3, the DNA is TGTGCCAGCAGCCAAGATTTAGGGGGCGGAGAGACCCAGTACTTC.

V and J are TRBV18 and TRBJ1-1; maybe TRBD1 (6 bases). CDR3 length: 16 residues. The ends were cut back, 6 bases at V and 1 base at J, with 18 bases in the middle. Germline lookup yields CDR1 KGHSH and CDR2 LQKENI. The CDR3 nucleotides read TGTGCCAGCTCGCCGTCGCAAGGACAGCCGAACACTGAAGCTTTCTTT. It encodes CASSPSQGQPNTEAFF.

This clone came up once. The chain recombines TRBV30 with TRBJ2-6, with a possible D match to TRBD1 (6 bases). This CDR3 spans 17 amino acids. Germline values: CDR1 GTSNPN, CDR2 SVGIG (reference sequence). The ends were cut back, 2 bases at V and 0 bases at J, with 14 bases in the middle. CDR3 loop: CAWSPGHLSSGANVLTF. The DNA for the CDR3 is TGTGCCTGGAGTCCGGGACACCTGAGCTCTGGGGCCAACGTCCTGACTTTC.